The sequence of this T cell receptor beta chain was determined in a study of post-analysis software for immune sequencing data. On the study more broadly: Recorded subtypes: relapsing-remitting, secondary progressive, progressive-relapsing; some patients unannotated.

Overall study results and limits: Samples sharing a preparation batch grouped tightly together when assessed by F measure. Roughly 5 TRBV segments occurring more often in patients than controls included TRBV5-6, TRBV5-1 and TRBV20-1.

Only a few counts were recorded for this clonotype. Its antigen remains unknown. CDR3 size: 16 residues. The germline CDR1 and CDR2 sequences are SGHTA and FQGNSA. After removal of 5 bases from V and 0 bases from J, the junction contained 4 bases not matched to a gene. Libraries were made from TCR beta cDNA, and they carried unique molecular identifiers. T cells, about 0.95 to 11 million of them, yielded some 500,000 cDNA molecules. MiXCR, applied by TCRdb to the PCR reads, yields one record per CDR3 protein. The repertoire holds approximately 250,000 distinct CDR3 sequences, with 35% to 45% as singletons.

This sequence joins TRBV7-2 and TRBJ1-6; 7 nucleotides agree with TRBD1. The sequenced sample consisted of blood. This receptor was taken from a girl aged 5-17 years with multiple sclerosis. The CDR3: CASSTRDSSYNSPLHF. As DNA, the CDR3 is TGTGCCAGCAGCACCCGGGACAGCTCCTATAATTCACCCCTCCACTTT.